One and the same sample provided the 29 T cell receptor beta chains below, sequenced in a study of CD8 T cells in Susac syndrome. Reverse transcription of 0.5 to 1 ug RNA was performed with random hexamers. TCRdb re-derived calls from the immunoSEQ multiplex PCR reads in MiXCR, one entry per CDR3 protein. The sample lists roughly 130,000 distinct CDR3 sequences, about 96% occurring once. The specimen sequenced was CD4+ T cells from PBMCs. The receptor set was obtained from a human donor in good health.

The genes are TRBV11-1 and TRBJ2-1, with D maybe TRBD2 (5 bases). The CDR3 is 12 residues long. The V and J ends lost 1 base and 12 bases respectively, with 10 bases between them. Germline lookup yields CDR1 SGHAT and CDR2 FQDESV (reference sequence). The CDR3 DNA is TGTGCCAGCAGCTTAGAAGTTGGGAGGCAGTTCTTC. Protein sequence: CASSLEVGRQFF.

This clonotype was seen once. V gene TRBV19 combines with J gene TRBJ2-7; weak D call: TRBD2 (6 bases). Germline V gene sequence: CDR1 LNHDA, CDR2 SQIVND (reference sequence). The CDR3 spans 15 residues. Trimming shortened V by 8 bases and J by 3 bases, and 20 bases separated the two germline ends. CDR3 nucleotides: TGTGCCAGTGCCCGCTCGGAGGGAATTCACTACGAGCAGTACTTC. Residues: CASARSEGIHYEQYF. Looking up the rest from reference TRBV19 and TRBJ2-7 gives the full variable domain: DGGITQSPKYLFRKEGQNVTLSCEQNLNHDAMYWYRQDPGQGLRLIYYSQIVNDFQKGDIAEGYSVSREKKESFPLTVTSAQKNPTAFYLCASARSEGIHYEQYFGPGTRLTVT.

The J gene is TRBJ2-3, the V gene TRBV5-4; 7 nucleotides align to TRBD2. The V gene's germline CDR1 is SGHNT and CDR2 YYREEE (reference sequence). The CDR3 consists of 17 residues. V shed 0 bases, J shed 3 bases, and the junction held 10 bases outside the gene matches. The CDR3 DNA is TGTGCCAGCAGCTTGGATACTAGCGATAAGGGGACAGATACGCAGTATTTT. It codes for CASSLDTSDKGTDTQYF.

The rearrangement uses TRBV19 and TRBJ1-2, with D tentatively TRBD1 (5 bases). The CDR3 length is 15 residues. V lost 4 bases and J 1 base, leaving 13 bases between the germline ends. Germline V gene data show CDR1 as LNHDA and CDR2 as SQIVND (reference sequence). This CDR3 reads CASSTSGTLNYGYTF. The DNA of the CDR3 is TGTGCCAGTAGTACTTCCGGGACCCTTAACTATGGCTACACCTTC.

The chain joins TRBV7-6 to TRBJ2-5, with 11 nucleotides matching TRBD2. J was trimmed by 4 bases and V by 1 base; bases with no gene match: 8. CDR3 length equals 17 residues. Germline assignment: CDR1 SGHVS and CDR2 FNYEAQ. CDR3 coding DNA: TGTGCCAGCAGCTTAGTCTCTCTAGCGGGAGGCCGAGAGACCCAGTACTTC. It yields the protein CASSLVSLAGGRETQYF. The variable domain in full, with the rest retrieved from reference TRBV7-6 and TRBJ2-5, is GAGVSQSPRYKVTKRGQDVALRCDPISGHVSLYWYRQALGQGPEFLTYFNYEAQQDKSGLPNDRFSAERPEGSISTLTIQRTEQRDSAMYRCASSLVSLAGGRETQYFGPGTRLLVL.

V and J are TRBV5-1 and TRBJ2-5, with D possibly being TRBD1 (5 bases). Germline values: CDR1 SGHRS, CDR2 YFSETQ. Between the trimmed V and J ends, which lost 0 bases and 10 bases, there was a span of 16 bases. The CDR3 contains 14 residues. CDR3 amino acids: CASSLEAGQRGQYF. For the CDR3, the DNA is TGCGCCAGCAGCTTGGAGGCAGGGCAAAGGGGCCAGTACTTC.

The rearrangement joins TRBV7-2 to TRBJ2-3; D not certain. The ends were cut back, 3 bases at V and 4 bases at J, with 5 bases in the middle. CDR1 and CDR2 from the germline V gene are SGHTA and FQGNSA. The CDR3 runs to 12 residues. The CDR3 coding sequence is TGTGCCAGCAGCTTTAACCCAGATACGCAGTATTTT. Its translation: CASSFNPDTQYF.

This clonotype was seen more than once but under ten times. The chain links TRBV19 to TRBJ2-7; weak D call: TRBD1 (6 bases). Germline V gene data show CDR1 as LNHDA and CDR2 as SQIVND (reference sequence). The CDR3 is 14 amino acids. With 6 bases removed from V and 6 bases from J, the gap between germline ends came to 18 bases. Here the CDR3 reads CASSEHRELGEQYF. Here the CDR3 DNA reads TGTGCCAGTAGCGAACACAGGGAACTCGGCGAGCAGTACTTC.

This chain connects TRBV28 to TRBJ2-1, with D possibly matching TRBD1 (6 bases). Germline V gene lookup returns CDR1 MDHEN and CDR2 SYDVKM. This CDR3 contains 15 residues. Deletions cut 2 bases from V and 5 bases from J, with 13 bases between. Here the CDR3 reads CASSLGGGLNNEQFF. CDR3 sequence (DNA): TGTGCCAGCAGTTTAGGGGGCGGACTCAACAATGAGCAGTTCTTC.

The V call is TRBV2, the J call TRBJ2-2; D may be TRBD1 (6 bases). The CDR3 extends over 14 amino acids. The V gene lost 5 bases and the J gene lost 4 bases, with 11 bases spanning the gap. The germline V gene encodes CDR1 SNHLY and CDR2 FYNNEI. CDR3 in amino acids: CASSSGAGTGELFF. The CDR3 nucleotides are TGTGCCAGCAGTTCAGGGGCGGGCACCGGGGAGCTGTTTTTT.

The CDR3 loop reads CASSLGSSGTRQFF. The CDR3 DNA reads as TGCGCCAGCAGCTTGGGATCTAGCGGGACAAGGCAGTTCTTC. The chain links TRBV5-1 to TRBJ2-1; 9 bases map to TRBD2. The CDR3 is 14 amino acids. Germline assignment: CDR1 SGHRS and CDR2 YFSETQ. V was clipped by 0 bases and J by 12 bases; unmatched bases: 7.

The chain joins TRBV2 to TRBJ1-2; the D gene is possibly TRBD1 (5 bases). Germline CDR1 SNHLY, CDR2 FYNNEI. This CDR3 has 14 amino acids. Trimming removed 3 bases from V and 4 bases from J, with 12 bases in between. The CDR3 DNA reads TGTGCCAGCAGTGATTTGGGGGGAGTCTATGGCTACACCTTC. It is translated as CASSDLGGVYGYTF. The full variable domain, rest sourced from reference TRBV2 and TRBJ1-2, is EPEVTQTPSHQVTQMGQEVILRCVPISNHLYFYWYRQILGQKVEFLVSFYNNEISEKSEIFDDQFSVERPDGSNFTLKIRSTKLEDSAMYFCASSDLGGVYGYTFGSGTRLTVV.

The V gene is TRBV3-1, the J gene TRBJ1-5; weak D call: TRBD1 (5 bases). Germline CDR1 is LGHDT and CDR2 is YNNKEL (reference sequence). V gave up 2 bases and J gave up 8 bases, with 10 bases separating them. The CDR3 is 13 amino acids. The CDR3 region is CASSQQGPEPQHF. The DNA of the CDR3 is TGTGCCAGCAGCCAACAGGGTCCGGAGCCCCAGCATTTT.

CDR3: CASSPEELLEQFF. For the CDR3, the DNA is TGTGCCAGCTCACCGGAAGAGCTACTTGAGCAGTTCTTC. The genes are TRBV18 and TRBJ2-1; D unresolved. The germline V and J ends were trimmed by 3 bases and 9 bases, with 12 bases remaining between them. This CDR3 is built from 13 residues. From germline, CDR1 is KGHSH and CDR2 LQKENI.

The gene calls are TRBV27 and TRBJ2-7, with TRBD1 matching over 7 bases. Germline V gene data show CDR1 as MNHEY and CDR2 as SMNVEV (reference sequence). This CDR3 contains 14 residues. V shed 3 bases and J 5 bases; nucleotides not matched to a gene: 7. The CDR3 sequence is CASSFWSTGDEQYF. Written as DNA, the CDR3 is TGTGCCAGCAGTTTTTGGAGTACAGGGGACGAGCAGTACTTC.

This clonotype was seen a handful of times. The chain uses TRBV30 and TRBJ2-5, with a tentative D call TRBD2 (6 bases). Germline CDR1 reads GTSNPN; CDR2 reads SVGIG (reference sequence). The CDR3 sequence is 13 residues long. The V end was cut by 2 bases, the J end by 2 bases, with 9 bases between. The CDR3 coding sequence is TGTGCCTGGAGTCGGGACTTTCAAGAGACCCAGTACTTC. This codes for CAWSRDFQETQYF.

The rearrangement joins TRBV7-9 to TRBJ2-6; 7 positions agree with TRBD1. Trimming removed 3 bases from V and 0 bases from J; junction bases left unmatched: 5. Looked up from germline, CDR1 is SEHNR and CDR2 is FQNEAQ (reference sequence). This CDR3 spans 17 amino acids. CDR3 amino acids: CASSFGQAISGANVLTF. The CDR3 nucleotides read TGTGCCAGCAGCTTCGGACAGGCAATCTCTGGGGCCAACGTCCTGACTTTC.

The rearrangement links TRBV12-3 or TRBV12-4 to TRBJ2-3; no reliable D call. The CDR3 is 15 amino acids. Trimming removed 5 bases from V and 0 bases from J, with 12 bases in between. CDR3 loop: CASSIDQTSTDTQYF. For the CDR3, the DNA is TGTGCCAGCAGTATCGATCAAACTAGCACAGATACGCAGTATTTT.

The genes are TRBV3-1 and TRBJ2-2; a weak D match, TRBD1 (6 bases). The germline V and J ends were trimmed by 4 bases and 1 base, with 10 bases remaining between them. Germline CDR1 and CDR2: LGHDT and YNNKEL (reference sequence). The CDR3 spans 15 residues. The CDR3 is CASSLRGQNTGELFF. CDR3 DNA sequence: TGTGCCAGCAGCCTCAGGGGCCAGAACACCGGGGAGCTGTTTTTT.

The V call is TRBV5-4, the J call TRBJ2-5; 9 bases are shared with TRBD2. Germline V gene data show CDR1 as SGHNT and CDR2 as YYREEE (reference sequence). The V and J ends lost 4 bases and 3 bases, in that order; junction bases with no gene match: 4. The CDR3 covers 14 residues. This CDR3 reads CASSPGTSKETQYF. The CDR3 nucleotides are TGTGCCAGCAGCCCCGGGACTAGCAAAGAGACCCAGTACTTC.

The chain recombines TRBV5-1 with TRBJ2-2; D possibly corresponds to TRBD1 (5 bases). V was clipped by 2 bases and J by 4 bases, with 15 bases between them. The CDR3 has 16 residues. Per germline, CDR1 SGHRS and CDR2 YFSETQ. The CDR3 DNA reads as TGCGCCAGCAGCTTAGGGGTAGCAGAGCTCACCGGGGAGCTGTTTTTT. Amino acids: CASSLGVAELTGELFF.

The rearrangement uses TRBV3-1 and TRBJ1-1; D is uncertain. The V gene lost 1 base and the J gene lost 8 bases, with 5 bases spanning the gap. The CDR3 spans 11 residues. Germline CDR1 reads LGHDT; CDR2 reads YNNKEL (reference sequence). CDR3 nucleotides: TGTGCCAGCAGCCAAGCCCTCGAAGCTTTCTTT. Translation: CASSQALEAFF.

The chain links TRBV12-3 or TRBV12-4 to TRBJ2-7; TRBD2 is a possible D gene (5 bases). This CDR3 spans 12 amino acids. Trimming cost V 10 bases and J 3 bases, with 13 bases left between them. The CDR3 loop is CATSGSFYEQYF. The DNA for the CDR3 is TGTGCCACCTCGGGGAGCTTCTACGAGCAGTACTTC.

The chain carries TRBV2 and TRBJ1-2, with D unresolved. The CDR3 is 14 residues long. Germline values: CDR1 SNHLY, CDR2 FYNNEI. V lost 0 bases, J lost 5 bases, and 10 bases lay in between. CDR3 DNA sequence: TGTGCCAGCAGTGAAGCGGGAGGGCGGTATGGCTACACCTTC. As protein: CASSEAGGRYGYTF.

In its sample, this clonotype was seen a few times. The chain uses TRBV3-1 and TRBJ2-7, with D possibly being TRBD1 (5 bases). V was clipped by 6 bases and J by 1 base, with 7 bases between them. CDR3 size: 12 residues. Germline V gives CDR1 LGHDT, CDR2 YNNKEL (reference sequence). The CDR3 DNA reads TGTGCCAGCAGTCAGGGTTCCTACGAGCAGTACTTC. It encodes CASSQGSYEQYF.

This chain connects TRBV12-3 or TRBV12-4 to TRBJ2-1; TRBD2 matches 7 bases. With V trimmed by 7 bases and J by 6 bases, 9 bases remained unmatched. This CDR3 contains 14 residues. The CDR3 protein is CASTTTSKFNEQFF. The CDR3 coding sequence is TGTGCCAGCACCACGACTAGCAAGTTCAATGAGCAGTTCTTC.

The CDR3 spells CASSPLDRDHSYEQYF. CDR3 nucleotide sequence: TGTGCCAGCAGCCCCCTGGACAGGGACCACTCCTACGAGCAGTACTTC. The V and J genes are TRBV5-6 and TRBJ2-7, with 8 positions matching TRBD1. The CDR3 length is 16 residues. Germline CDR1 reads SGHDT; CDR2 reads YYEEEE. V lost 4 bases to trimming and J lost 0 bases; unmatched junction nucleotides: 9.

The gene calls are TRBV28 and TRBJ2-7; the match to TRBD1 covers 10 bases. Germline trimming cut 6 bases from V and 2 bases from J; bases unmatched to any gene: 10. This CDR3 spans 16 amino acids. Germline V gives CDR1 MDHEN, CDR2 SYDVKM. The CDR3 protein is CASSPPLGTGAYEQYF. CDR3 coding DNA: TGTGCCAGCAGCCCCCCTCTCGGGACAGGGGCCTACGAGCAGTACTTC.

CDR3 in DNA: TGTGCCAGCTCACCGAGAGGGTTAGCGGCGGATGAGCAGTTCTTC. Amino acid sequence: CASSPRGLAADEQFF. This chain connects TRBV18 to TRBJ2-1, with D tentatively TRBD2 (6 bases). The germline CDR1 and CDR2 sequences are KGHSH and LQKENI. The CDR3 has 15 amino acids. The V gene lost 3 bases and the J gene lost 8 bases, with 17 bases spanning the gap.